This T cell receptor (beta chain) was profiled in a study of shared clonotypes between healthy human individuals. Naive-designated CD8 cells lacked CD45RO, were positively enriched for CCR7, and omitted terminally differentiated effector memory CD45RA+ cells. Every contributor of samples was a Caucasian grown-up residing in Nashville, Tennessee. Notes on the study in general: It was expected that sequencing depth would affect clonotype sharing among donors.

Germline V gives CDR1 MGHRA, CDR2 YSYEKL. CDR3 length equals 14 residues. Trimming left V 0 bases short and J 4 bases short, with 7 bases between. Repertoires were generated with immunoSEQ multiplex PCR, while TCRdb's copy carries only in-frame clones and drops some. Here the sample spans about 2.1 million clones, 90% to 95% being singletons. Of note for this clone: Its cognate antigen is unknown.

The receptor's source is a man aged 18-30 years in good health. Some clones in this sample may be carry-over from other donors' samples. The sample taken for sequencing was naive CD8+ T cells from PBMCs. The V gene is TRBV4-1, the J gene TRBJ1-5; D gene uncertain. The CDR3 reads CASSQEGWNQPQHF. The CDR3 DNA reads as TGCGCCAGCAGCCAAGAAGGGTGGAATCAGCCCCAGCATTTT.